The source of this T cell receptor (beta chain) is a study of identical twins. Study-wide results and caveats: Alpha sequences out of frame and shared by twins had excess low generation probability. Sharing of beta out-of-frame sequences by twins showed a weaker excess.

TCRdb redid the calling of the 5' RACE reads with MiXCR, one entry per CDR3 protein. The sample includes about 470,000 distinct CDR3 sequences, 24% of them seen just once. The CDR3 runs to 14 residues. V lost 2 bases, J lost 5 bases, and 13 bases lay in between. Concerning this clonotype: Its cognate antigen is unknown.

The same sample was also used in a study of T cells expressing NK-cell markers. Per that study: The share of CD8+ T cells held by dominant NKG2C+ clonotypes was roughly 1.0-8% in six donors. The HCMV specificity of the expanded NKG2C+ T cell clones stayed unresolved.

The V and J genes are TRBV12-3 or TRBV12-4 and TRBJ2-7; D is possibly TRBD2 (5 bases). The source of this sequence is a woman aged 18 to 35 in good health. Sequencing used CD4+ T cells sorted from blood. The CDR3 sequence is CASSLTRSYHEQYF. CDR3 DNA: TGTGCCAGCAGTTTAACTAGATCGTACCACGAGCAGTACTTC.